This TCR beta chain is drawn from a study of Ad26.COV2.S vaccination and SARS-CoV-2 variants. Treatment of the sample: roughly 19 received Ad26.COV2.S at low or high dose, single or two shots; several received placebo; per-sample allocation not given. Sampling happened 63 days after the first vaccine or placebo injection. An Ad26 vector expressing Wuhan-strain SARS-CoV-2 spike served as the vaccine. Produced via immunoSEQ multiplex PCR; TCRdb's table is partial and in-frame only. The repertoire holds 350,000 to 500,000 clones, with approximately 89% as singletons. The CDR3 sequence is 16 residues long. Trimming at V came to 5 bases and at J to 9 bases, leaving 14 bases not matched to a gene. Germline lookup yields CDR1 SEHNR and CDR2 FQNEAQ (reference sequence).

The gene calls are TRBV7-9 and TRBJ2-1, with 9 nucleotides matching TRBD2. This receptor was obtained from a person between 18 and 59 years old who received the Ad26.COV2.S COVID-19 vaccine or a placebo. This material consisted of peripheral blood, taken in a trial of Ad26.COV2.S vaccine versus placebo. The CDR3 DNA sequence: TGTGCCAGCAGCACAACCGGGCGGGAGGGTCTAGGTGAGCAGTTCTTC. It specifies CASSTTGREGLGEQFF.